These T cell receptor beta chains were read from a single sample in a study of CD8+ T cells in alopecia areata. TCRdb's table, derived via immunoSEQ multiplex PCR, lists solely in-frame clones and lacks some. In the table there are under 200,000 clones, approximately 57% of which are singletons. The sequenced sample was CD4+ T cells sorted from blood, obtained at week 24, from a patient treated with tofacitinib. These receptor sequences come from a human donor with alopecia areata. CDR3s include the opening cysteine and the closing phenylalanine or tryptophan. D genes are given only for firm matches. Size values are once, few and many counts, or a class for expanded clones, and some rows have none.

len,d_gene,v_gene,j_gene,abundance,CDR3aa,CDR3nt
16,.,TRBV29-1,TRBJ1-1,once,CSATTPTFGRSTEAFF,TGCAGCGCTACGACACCAACATTCGGGAGGAGCACTGAAGCTTTCTTT
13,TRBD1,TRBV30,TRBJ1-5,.,CAWDRGPNQPQHF,TGTGCCTGGGACAGGGGGCCGAATCAGCCCCAGCATTTT
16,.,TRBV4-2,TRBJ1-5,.,CASSQDLPGGNQPQHF,TGTGCCAGCAGCCAAGATCTCCCGGGTGGGAACCAGCCCCAGCATTTT
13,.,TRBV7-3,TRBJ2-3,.,CASSSRVWDTQYF,TGTGCCAGCAGCTCCAGGGTTTGGGATACGCAGTATTTT
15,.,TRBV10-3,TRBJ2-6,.,CAISADSSGANVLTF,TGTGCCATCAGTGCAGACAGCTCTGGGGCCAACGTCCTGACTTTC
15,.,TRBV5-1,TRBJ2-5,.,CASSSWAQGGETQYF,TGCGCCAGCAGCTCCTGGGCCCAAGGGGGAGAGACCCAGTACTTC
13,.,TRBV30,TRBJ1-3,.,CAWQEPSGNTIYF,TGTGCCTGGCAAGAGCCGTCTGGAAACACCATATATTTT
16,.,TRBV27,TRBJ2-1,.,CASSLGMGPPRVEQFF,TGTGCCAGCAGTCTGGGTATGGGACCTCCCCGAGTTGAGCAGTTCTTC
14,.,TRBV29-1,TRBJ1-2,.,CSVDRDIRNYGYTF,TGCAGCGTTGATCGGGACATAAGAAACTATGGCTACACCTTC
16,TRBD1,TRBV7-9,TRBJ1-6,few,CASRNTGGASNSPLHF,TGTGCCAGCAGGAATACAGGGGGCGCGAGTAATTCACCCCTCCACTTT
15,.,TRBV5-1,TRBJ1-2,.,CASSLGQPGPYGYTF,TGCGCCAGCAGCTTGGGACAGCCCGGTCCCTATGGCTACACCTTC
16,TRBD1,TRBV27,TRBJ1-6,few,CASSLSWDRSNSPLHF,TGTGCCAGCAGTTTATCGTGGGACAGGAGTAATTCACCCCTCCACTTT
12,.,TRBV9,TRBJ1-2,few,CASSELFRGYTF,TGTGCCAGCAGCGAACTTTTCCGTGGCTACACCTTC